A selection of T cell receptor beta chains follows, all from one sample in a study of cytomegalovirus exposure and HLA in healthy donors. The table came from immunoSEQ multiplex PCR; TCRdb's copy has only in-frame clones and leaves some out. The table lists about 88,000 clones, 80% to 90% of them singletons. Sequenced sample: PBMCs. The receptors come from a man younger than 35 in good health and CMV-seronegative. CDR3s include the opening cysteine and the closing phenylalanine or tryptophan. D genes are given only for firm matches. Size tells how often a clone was seen (once, few, many) or the class of an expanded clone, and some rows leave it out.

clone_size: -
d_call: -
v_call: TRBV19
j_call: TRBJ2-1
cdr3_aa: CASSVTGSLSYNEQFF
cdr3_nt: TGTGCCAGTAGTGTCACCGGGTCCCTATCCTACAATGAGCAGTTCTTC

clone_size: -
d_call: -
v_call: TRBV7-9
j_call: TRBJ2-4
cdr3_aa: CASSPTNREGNIQYF
cdr3_nt: TGTGCCAGCAGCCCTACCAACAGGGAGGGAAACATTCAGTACTTC

clone_size: -
d_call: TRBD2
v_call: TRBV5-6
j_call: TRBJ2-7
cdr3_aa: CASTWTSSYEQYF
cdr3_nt: TGTGCCAGCACCTGGACTAGCAGTTACGAGCAGTACTTC

clone_size: -
d_call: -
v_call: TRBV19
j_call: TRBJ2-6
cdr3_aa: CASRALSSGANVLTF
cdr3_nt: TGTGCCAGCAGGGCCCTCTCCTCTGGGGCCAACGTCCTGACTTTC

clone_size: -
d_call: TRBD2
v_call: TRBV5-4
j_call: TRBJ2-1
cdr3_aa: CASSLTSGGYNEQFF
cdr3_nt: TGTGCCAGCAGCTTAACTAGCGGCGGTTACAATGAGCAGTTCTTC

clone_size: -
d_call: -
v_call: TRBV28
j_call: TRBJ1-5
cdr3_aa: CASSTRLRISNQPQHF
cdr3_nt: TGTGCCAGCAGTACAAGGTTGCGGATAAGCAATCAGCCCCAGCATTTT

clone_size: -
d_call: TRBD1
v_call: TRBV7-7
j_call: TRBJ2-1
cdr3_aa: CASSLSAGTGAYNEQFF
cdr3_nt: TGTGCCAGCAGCCTCTCGGCCGGGACAGGGGCCTACAATGAGCAGTTCTTC

clone_size: -
d_call: -
v_call: TRBV19
j_call: TRBJ2-1
cdr3_aa: CASSPGGNEQFF
cdr3_nt: TGTGCTTCTTCCCCCGGGGGCAATGAGCAGTTCTTC

clone_size: -
d_call: -
v_call: TRBV27
j_call: TRBJ2-2
cdr3_aa: CASRLSSLASGELFF
cdr3_nt: TGTGCCAGCAGATTATCTAGCCTGGCATCCGGGGAGCTGTTTTTT

clone_size: -
d_call: TRBD2
v_call: TRBV7-8
j_call: TRBJ2-1
cdr3_aa: CASSLGSRGSSYNEQFF
cdr3_nt: TGTGCCAGCAGCTTAGGATCGCGGGGGAGCTCCTACAATGAGCAGTTCTTC

clone_size: -
d_call: -
v_call: TRBV5-4
j_call: TRBJ2-7
cdr3_aa: CASSPGDYPCEQYF
cdr3_nt: TGTGCCAGCAGCCCAGGGGACTACCCGTGTGAGCAGTACTTC

clone_size: -
d_call: -
v_call: TRBV7-2
j_call: TRBJ1-3
cdr3_aa: CASSFVVSSGNTIYF
cdr3_nt: TGTGCCAGCAGCTTTGTAGTGAGCTCTGGAAACACCATATATTTT

clone_size: -
d_call: TRBD2
v_call: TRBV6-4
j_call: TRBJ2-1
cdr3_aa: CASSRLAGGSYNEQFF
cdr3_nt: TGTGCCAGCAGTCGACTAGCGGGAGGGTCTTACAATGAGCAGTTCTTC

clone_size: -
d_call: TRBD2
v_call: TRBV7-2
j_call: TRBJ2-7
cdr3_aa: CASSLSASGSYEQYF
cdr3_nt: TGTGCCAGCAGCTTAAGTGCTAGCGGCTCCTACGAGCAGTACTTC

clone_size: -
d_call: TRBD1
v_call: TRBV2
j_call: TRBJ1-1
cdr3_aa: CASSLQGGPAEAFF
cdr3_nt: TGTGCCAGCAGTCTACAGGGGGGTCCCGCTGAAGCTTTCTTT

clone_size: -
d_call: -
v_call: TRBV5-3
j_call: TRBJ2-7
cdr3_aa: CARSKQGYEQYF
cdr3_nt: TGTGCCAGAAGCAAACAGGGCTACGAGCAGTACTTC

clone_size: -
d_call: -
v_call: TRBV7-9
j_call: TRBJ1-2
cdr3_aa: CASSPGQSGLNYGYTF
cdr3_nt: TGTGCCAGCAGCCCAGGACAGTCAGGGCTGAACTATGGCTACACCTTC

clone_size: -
d_call: -
v_call: TRBV7-9
j_call: TRBJ1-4
cdr3_aa: CASMGARYSEKLFF
cdr3_nt: TGTGCCAGCATGGGGGCAAGATATAGTGAAAAACTGTTTTTT

clone_size: -
d_call: TRBD1
v_call: TRBV11-2
j_call: TRBJ2-7
cdr3_aa: CASSYTAQGAREQYF
cdr3_nt: TGTGCCAGCAGTTACACCGCCCAGGGGGCGCGTGAGCAGTACTTC

clone_size: once
d_call: TRBD1
v_call: TRBV19
j_call: TRBJ1-1
cdr3_aa: CASSPDRGLNTEAFF
cdr3_nt: TGTGCCAGTAGTCCGGACAGGGGTCTGAACACTGAAGCTTTCTTT

clone_size: -
d_call: -
v_call: TRBV19
j_call: TRBJ1-5
cdr3_aa: CASSFRQGNQPQHF
cdr3_nt: TGTGCCAGTAGTTTCCGACAGGGCAATCAGCCCCAGCATTTT

clone_size: -
d_call: TRBD2
v_call: TRBV6-5
j_call: TRBJ2-1
cdr3_aa: CASTESGSFHNEQFF
cdr3_nt: TGTGCCAGCACCGAAAGCGGGAGCTTCCACAATGAGCAGTTCTTC

clone_size: -
d_call: TRBD1
v_call: TRBV27
j_call: TRBJ1-1
cdr3_aa: CASSSSFYRGTEAFF
cdr3_nt: TGTGCCAGCAGTTCCTCTTTTTACAGGGGAACTGAAGCTTTCTTT

clone_size: -
d_call: -
v_call: TRBV6-5
j_call: TRBJ2-3
cdr3_aa: CASRRQVADTQYF
cdr3_nt: TGTGCCAGCAGGCGACAGGTCGCAGATACGCAGTATTTT

clone_size: -
d_call: TRBD1
v_call: TRBV6-4
j_call: TRBJ2-3
cdr3_aa: CASSIETGDYTQYF
cdr3_nt: TGTGCCAGCAGTATCGAGACAGGGGATTATACGCAGTATTTT

clone_size: -
d_call: -
v_call: TRBV5-5
j_call: TRBJ2-7
cdr3_aa: CASSLDPGRAYEQYF
cdr3_nt: TGTGCCAGCAGCTTGGACCCGGGTCGGGCCTACGAGCAGTACTTC

clone_size: -
d_call: TRBD2
v_call: TRBV5-1
j_call: TRBJ2-1
cdr3_aa: CASSHSGRAVDEQFF
cdr3_nt: TGCGCCAGCAGCCATAGCGGGAGGGCCGTGGATGAGCAGTTCTTC

clone_size: few
d_call: TRBD1
v_call: TRBV27
j_call: TRBJ1-5
cdr3_aa: CASSFGQGNQPQHF
cdr3_nt: TGTGCCAGCAGTTTCGGACAGGGCAATCAGCCCCAGCATTTT

clone_size: -
d_call: TRBD2
v_call: TRBV7-2
j_call: TRBJ2-5
cdr3_aa: CASSLYRTRVIGSQETQYF
cdr3_nt: TGTGCCAGCAGCTTATACCGGACTAGGGTAATAGGTTCTCAAGAGACCCAGTACTTC

clone_size: -
d_call: TRBD1
v_call: TRBV11-2
j_call: TRBJ2-1
cdr3_aa: CASSSLRDRGWNEQFF
cdr3_nt: TGTGCCAGCAGCTCACTCCGGGACAGGGGATGGAATGAGCAGTTCTTC

clone_size: -
d_call: -
v_call: TRBV6-1
j_call: TRBJ2-2
cdr3_aa: CASSEQSGWYFPFF
cdr3_nt: TGTGCCAGCAGTGAACAATCGGGGTGGTACTTCCCGTTTTTT

clone_size: once
d_call: TRBD1
v_call: TRBV4-1
j_call: TRBJ2-2
cdr3_aa: CASWTGFGELFF
cdr3_nt: TGCGCCAGCTGGACAGGGTTCGGGGAGCTGTTTTTT

clone_size: -
d_call: TRBD1
v_call: TRBV2
j_call: TRBJ2-1
cdr3_aa: CASSVGGQGWEQFF
cdr3_nt: TGTGCCAGCAGCGTTGGGGGACAGGGTTGGGAGCAGTTCTTC

clone_size: -
d_call: TRBD1
v_call: TRBV2
j_call: TRBJ1-2
cdr3_aa: CASLRQGYGYTF
cdr3_nt: TGTGCCAGCTTGCGACAGGGCTATGGCTACACCTTC

clone_size: -
d_call: -
v_call: TRBV6-1
j_call: TRBJ2-2
cdr3_aa: CASSVKSAGELFF
cdr3_nt: TGTGCCAGCAGTGTAAAGAGCGCCGGGGAGCTGTTTTTT

clone_size: -
d_call: -
v_call: TRBV28
j_call: TRBJ2-7
cdr3_aa: CASSLWAGEQYF
cdr3_nt: TGTGCCAGCAGTTTATGGGCGGGAGAGCAGTACTTC

clone_size: -
d_call: -
v_call: TRBV7-2
j_call: TRBJ1-5
cdr3_aa: CASSQQGRAYSNQPQHF
cdr3_nt: TGTGCCAGCAGCCAACAGGGAAGGGCCTATAGCAATCAGCCCCAGCATTTT

clone_size: -
d_call: -
v_call: TRBV19
j_call: TRBJ2-7
cdr3_aa: CASRPGGTSSYEQYF
cdr3_nt: TGTGCCAGTAGACCGGGCGGGACCTCCTCCTACGAGCAGTACTTC

clone_size: once
d_call: TRBD1
v_call: TRBV30
j_call: TRBJ2-1
cdr3_aa: CAWSGSGTGRSYNEQFF
cdr3_nt: TGTGCCTGGAGTGGCTCCGGGACAGGGCGTTCCTACAATGAGCAGTTCTTC

clone_size: -
d_call: -
v_call: TRBV29-1
j_call: TRBJ1-1
cdr3_aa: CSVDGGGYTEAFF
cdr3_nt: TGCAGCGTTGACGGGGGTGGGTACACTGAAGCTTTCTTT